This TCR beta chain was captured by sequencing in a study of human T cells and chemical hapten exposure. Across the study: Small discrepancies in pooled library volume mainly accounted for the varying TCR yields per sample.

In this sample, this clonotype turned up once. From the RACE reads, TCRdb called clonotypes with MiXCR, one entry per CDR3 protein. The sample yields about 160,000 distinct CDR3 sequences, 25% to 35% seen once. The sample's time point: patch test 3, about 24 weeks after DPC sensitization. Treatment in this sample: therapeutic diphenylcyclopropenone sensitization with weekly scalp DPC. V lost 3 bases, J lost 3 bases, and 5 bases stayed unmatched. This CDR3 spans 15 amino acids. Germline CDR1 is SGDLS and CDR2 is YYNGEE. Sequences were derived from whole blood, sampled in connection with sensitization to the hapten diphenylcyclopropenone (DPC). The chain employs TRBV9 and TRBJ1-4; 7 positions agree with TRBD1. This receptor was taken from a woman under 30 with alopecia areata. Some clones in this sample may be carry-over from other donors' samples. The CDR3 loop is CASSAQGVANEKLFF. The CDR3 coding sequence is TGTGCCAGCAGCGCCCAGGGGGTCGCTAATGAAAAACTGTTTTTT.